This TCR beta chain was obtained from a study of blood T cells in healthy people across ages. The V segment lost 5 bases and the J segment 5 bases; nucleotides outside the gene matches: 5. CDR3 length: 14 amino acids. Looked up from germline, CDR1 is SGHTA and CDR2 is FQGNSA. A second 7 to 11 cycle PCR used barcoded and J-beta primers. One entry per CDR3 protein, called by TCRdb with MiXCR from the 5' RACE reads. There are over a million distinct CDR3 sequences in the sample; approximately 43% occur only once, and about 3.8% lies in the top ten. The genes are TRBV7-2 and TRBJ1-4, with 7 bases matching TRBD1. The sample taken for sequencing was blood. The clonotype comes from a woman under 30 in good health. Here the CDR3 DNA reads TGTGCCAGCAGCCGAGGGGGACAGAATGAAAAACTGTTTTTT. Residues: CASSRGGQNEKLFF.